The text below deals with one TCR beta chain. What it recognizes is unknown. 5'RACE template switching with UMIs generated TCR beta cDNA. From its re-call of the 5' RACE reads, TCRdb lists each CDR3 protein once, without DNA. The record lists some 440,000 distinct CDR3 sequences, of which the ten most abundant hold over 1.1%. The data were obtained in a study of T cells expressing NK-cell markers. Study at large: Each TCR beta repertoire originated in sorted T cells that were CD3+CD56+NKG2C+, CD3+CD56+NKG2C- or CD3+CD56-NKG2C+. Study results and limitations: Top CD8+ clonotypes included the dominant CD3+CD56+NKG2C+ clonotypes in six donors.

Germline CDR1 reads LGHNA; CDR2 reads YNFKEQ. The CDR3 spans 16 residues. The sample consisted of blood T cells: a sorted CD56 or NKG2C T cell subset, CD4+ or CD8+ T cells, or bulk PBMC T cells (not recorded which). This sequence originates from a woman between 45 and 65 years old in good health. This chain uses TRBV4-2 with TRBJ2-2. CDR3 residues: CASSQDWRGNTGELFF.